This is a list of T cell receptor beta chains from one sample in a study of blood T cell repertoires in COVID-19. The data were produced by immunoSEQ multiplex PCR, yet TCRdb's version contains in-frame clones alone and is incomplete. The sample gives hundreds of thousands of clones, 80% to 90% of which show up once; 2.2% is in the top ten. Source material: PBMCs or T cells enriched from blood (not recorded which). These receptors came from a man aged 25 to 45 who had recovered from COVID-19. CDR3s include the opening cysteine and the closing phenylalanine or tryptophan. The D gene is left open where the match is weak. Clone size is shown for a subset of rows, as once, few, many or a class of expanded clone.

V gene: TRBV9; D gene: -; clone size: -; J gene: TRBJ2-3; CDR3 protein: CASSATDTNTQYF; CDR3 DNA: TGTGCCAGCAGCGCAACCGACACGAATACGCAGTATTTT
V gene: TRBV6-2/TRBV6-3; D gene: -; clone size: -; J gene: TRBJ1-1; CDR3 protein: CASSDIGQTEAFF; CDR3 DNA: TGTGCCAGCAGTGACATTGGACAGACTGAAGCTTTCTTT
V gene: TRBV7-8; D gene: TRBD1; clone size: -; J gene: TRBJ1-1; CDR3 protein: CASSLSGQVNTEAFF; CDR3 DNA: TGTGCCAGCAGCCTATCGGGACAGGTGAACACTGAAGCTTTCTTT
V gene: TRBV12-5; D gene: -; clone size: -; J gene: TRBJ1-2; CDR3 protein: CASGLDKSSTVILVPYTF; CDR3 DNA: TGTGCTAGTGGTTTGGACAAATCTTCGACAGTTATATTGGTTCCGTACACCTTC
V gene: TRBV5-1; D gene: TRBD1; clone size: -; J gene: TRBJ1-2; CDR3 protein: CASSMEGAGANYGYTF; CDR3 DNA: TGCGCCAGCAGTATGGAGGGGGCAGGAGCTAACTATGGCTACACCTTC
V gene: TRBV4-3; D gene: TRBD1; clone size: -; J gene: TRBJ1-2; CDR3 protein: CASSQHGRDRVLYGYTF; CDR3 DNA: TGCGCCAGCAGCCAGCACGGCCGGGACAGGGTGCTCTATGGCTACACCTTC
V gene: TRBV20-1; D gene: -; clone size: -; J gene: TRBJ2-7; CDR3 protein: CSAPIDYEQYF; CDR3 DNA: TGCAGTGCCCCTATAGACTACGAGCAGTACTTC
V gene: TRBV6-5; D gene: TRBD1; clone size: few; J gene: TRBJ2-5; CDR3 protein: CASTRDRGEETQYF; CDR3 DNA: TGTGCCAGCACCCGGGACAGGGGGGAAGAGACCCAGTACTTC
V gene: TRBV6-2/TRBV6-3; D gene: -; clone size: few; J gene: TRBJ2-1; CDR3 protein: CASSYSYRADEQFF; CDR3 DNA: TGTGCCAGCAGTTACTCGTACAGGGCCGATGAGCAGTTCTTC
V gene: TRBV6-5; D gene: -; clone size: -; J gene: TRBJ1-1; CDR3 protein: CASSYSTAMNTEAFF; CDR3 DNA: TGTGCCAGCAGTTACTCGACAGCGATGAACACTGAAGCTTTCTTT
V gene: TRBV7-6; D gene: TRBD2; clone size: -; J gene: TRBJ2-2; CDR3 protein: CASSLDLAGGHAGELFF; CDR3 DNA: TGTGCCAGCAGCTTAGACCTAGCGGGGGGGCACGCCGGGGAGCTGTTTTTT
V gene: TRBV27; D gene: -; clone size: -; J gene: TRBJ2-7; CDR3 protein: CASSFDARDDEQYF; CDR3 DNA: TGTGCCAGCAGTTTCGATGCCAGGGATGACGAGCAGTACTTC
V gene: TRBV9; D gene: TRBD1; clone size: -; J gene: TRBJ2-7; CDR3 protein: CASSTGQGRYEQYF; CDR3 DNA: TGTGCCAGCAGCACGGGACAGGGAAGGTACGAGCAGTACTTC
V gene: TRBV27; D gene: TRBD1; clone size: -; J gene: TRBJ2-1; CDR3 protein: CASSPKALTGGDEQFF; CDR3 DNA: TGTGCCAGCAGCCCCAAGGCCCTGACAGGGGGCGATGAGCAGTTCTTC
V gene: TRBV7-2; D gene: -; clone size: few; J gene: TRBJ1-6; CDR3 protein: CASSEGQPTNSPLHF; CDR3 DNA: TGTGCCAGCAGCGAAGGACAGCCTACTAATTCACCCCTCCACTTT
V gene: TRBV4-3; D gene: TRBD1; clone size: few; J gene: TRBJ1-1; CDR3 protein: CASSQAGRTGGTEAFF; CDR3 DNA: TGCGCCAGCAGCCAAGCGGGAAGGACAGGGGGCACTGAAGCTTTCTTT
V gene: TRBV19; D gene: -; clone size: -; J gene: TRBJ1-5; CDR3 protein: CASSLIAGHLSNQPQHF; CDR3 DNA: TGTGCCAGTAGTCTGATAGCGGGGCACCTGAGTAATCAGCCCCAGCATTTT
V gene: TRBV20-1; D gene: -; clone size: few; J gene: TRBJ2-1; CDR3 protein: CSALVNEQFF; CDR3 DNA: TGCAGTGCCCTCGTAAATGAGCAGTTCTTC
V gene: TRBV6-5; D gene: TRBD2; clone size: -; J gene: TRBJ2-7; CDR3 protein: CASSYSGLGNYEQYF; CDR3 DNA: TGTGCCAGCAGTTACTCCGGACTAGGCAACTACGAGCAGTACTTC
V gene: TRBV27; D gene: -; clone size: -; J gene: TRBJ2-3; CDR3 protein: CASSLIFADTQYF; CDR3 DNA: TGTGCCAGCAGTTTAATATTCGCAGATACGCAGTATTTT
V gene: TRBV5-4; D gene: TRBD1; clone size: -; J gene: TRBJ1-4; CDR3 protein: CASSLKQGAREKLFF; CDR3 DNA: TGTGCCAGCAGCCTAAAACAGGGGGCGCGTGAAAAACTGTTTTTT
V gene: TRBV21-1; D gene: -; clone size: -; J gene: TRBJ1-6; CDR3 protein: CASSKETGASYNSPLHF; CDR3 DNA: TGTGCCAGCAGCAAAGAGACAGGGGCCTCCTATAATTCACCCCTCCACTTT
V gene: TRBV7-6; D gene: TRBD1; clone size: -; J gene: TRBJ1-2; CDR3 protein: CASSPGTGSYGYTF; CDR3 DNA: TGTGCCAGCAGCCCGGGGACAGGGAGTTATGGCTACACCTTC
V gene: TRBV10-2; D gene: TRBD2; clone size: -; J gene: TRBJ2-1; CDR3 protein: CASNPTSGGDSSYNEQFF; CDR3 DNA: TGCGCCAGCAACCCCACTAGCGGGGGGGATAGCTCCTACAATGAGCAGTTCTTC
V gene: TRBV29-1; D gene: -; clone size: few; J gene: TRBJ1-2; CDR3 protein: CSVAMGLDYGYTF; CDR3 DNA: TGCAGCGTGGCCATGGGACTGGACTATGGCTACACCTTC
V gene: TRBV6-5; D gene: TRBD1; clone size: -; J gene: TRBJ2-7; CDR3 protein: CASSRDRVYEQYF; CDR3 DNA: TGTGCCAGCAGCCGGGACAGGGTCTACGAGCAGTACTTC
V gene: TRBV2; D gene: -; clone size: -; J gene: TRBJ2-1; CDR3 protein: CASSQDRNNEQFF; CDR3 DNA: TGTGCCAGCAGTCAGGACAGAAACAATGAGCAGTTCTTC
V gene: TRBV5-1; D gene: -; clone size: -; J gene: TRBJ2-1; CDR3 protein: CASSLDSYNEQFF; CDR3 DNA: TGCGCCAGCAGCTTGGACAGTTACAATGAGCAGTTCTTC
V gene: TRBV19; D gene: -; clone size: -; J gene: TRBJ1-1; CDR3 protein: CASSIGTGANTEAFF; CDR3 DNA: TGTGCCAGTAGTATCGGAACAGGCGCTAACACTGAAGCTTTCTTT
V gene: TRBV5-5; D gene: TRBD1; clone size: -; J gene: TRBJ1-2; CDR3 protein: CASSSPGQTVSGYTF; CDR3 DNA: TGTGCCAGCAGCTCACCGGGACAGACCGTCTCTGGCTACACCTTC
V gene: TRBV24-1; D gene: TRBD1; clone size: -; J gene: TRBJ2-1; CDR3 protein: CATSDLVRTGQGRNEQFF; CDR3 DNA: TGTGCCACCAGTGATTTGGTACGGACCGGACAGGGTCGGAATGAGCAGTTCTTC
V gene: TRBV7-9; D gene: TRBD2; clone size: -; J gene: TRBJ2-7; CDR3 protein: CASSFFGGDYEQYF; CDR3 DNA: TGTGCCAGCAGCTTCTTCGGGGGGGACTACGAGCAGTACTTC
V gene: TRBV5-6; D gene: TRBD1; clone size: -; J gene: TRBJ2-2; CDR3 protein: CASSLMTGVDTGELFF; CDR3 DNA: TGTGCCAGCAGCTTGATGACAGGGGTGGACACCGGGGAGCTGTTTTTT
V gene: TRBV3-1/TRBV3-2; D gene: -; clone size: -; J gene: TRBJ2-5; CDR3 protein: CASSQSLSISETQYF; CDR3 DNA: TGTGCCAGCAGCCAAAGTTTGTCTATCTCAGAGACCCAGTACTTC
V gene: TRBV25-1; D gene: -; clone size: -; J gene: TRBJ2-7; CDR3 protein: CASRDRSYEQYF; CDR3 DNA: TGTGCCAGCAGGGACAGATCCTACGAGCAGTACTTC
V gene: TRBV4-2; D gene: TRBD2; clone size: -; J gene: TRBJ2-3; CDR3 protein: CASSQERLMRGATDTQYF; CDR3 DNA: TGTGCCAGCAGCCAAGAGAGGCTGATGCGGGGGGCCACAGATACGCAGTATTTT
V gene: TRBV9; D gene: -; clone size: -; J gene: TRBJ1-4; CDR3 protein: CASSAPGEKLFF; CDR3 DNA: TGTGCCAGCAGCGCCCCAGGGGAAAAACTGTTTTTT
V gene: TRBV24-1; D gene: TRBD1; clone size: -; J gene: TRBJ2-3; CDR3 protein: CATSDAGQVGADTQYF; CDR3 DNA: TGTGCCACCAGTGATGCGGGACAGGTCGGTGCAGATACGCAGTATTTT
V gene: TRBV4-3; D gene: -; clone size: -; J gene: TRBJ2-1; CDR3 protein: CASSQDPRTAYNEQFF; CDR3 DNA: TGCGCCAGCAGCCAAGATCCCCGGACAGCCTACAATGAGCAGTTCTTC
V gene: TRBV5-1; D gene: TRBD2; clone size: once; J gene: TRBJ2-3; CDR3 protein: CASSLDPTGLASSDTQYF; CDR3 DNA: TGCGCCAGCAGCTTGGACCCCACGGGACTAGCATCATCAGATACGCAGTATTTT
V gene: TRBV12-3/TRBV12-4; D gene: -; clone size: -; J gene: TRBJ1-2; CDR3 protein: CASSLSGRYGYTF; CDR3 DNA: TGTGCCAGCAGTTTATCAGGGCGCTATGGCTACACCTTC
V gene: TRBV13; D gene: -; clone size: -; J gene: TRBJ1-1; CDR3 protein: CASSLSSMNTEAFF; CDR3 DNA: TGTGCCAGCAGCTTATCGAGTATGAACACTGAAGCTTTCTTT
V gene: TRBV6-4; D gene: -; clone size: once; J gene: TRBJ2-3; CDR3 protein: CASSLSQGGTDTQYF; CDR3 DNA: TGTGCCAGCAGTCTTAGCCAGGGTGGCACAGATACGCAGTATTTT
V gene: TRBV5-4; D gene: TRBD1; clone size: few; J gene: TRBJ1-6; CDR3 protein: CASSWDSGNSPLHF; CDR3 DNA: TGTGCCAGCAGCTGGGACAGCGGTAATTCACCCCTCCACTTT
V gene: TRBV6-5; D gene: -; clone size: -; J gene: TRBJ1-2; CDR3 protein: CASRTMGSYGYTF; CDR3 DNA: TGTGCCAGCAGAACTATGGGGAGCTATGGCTACACCTTC
V gene: TRBV7-8; D gene: TRBD1; clone size: -; J gene: TRBJ1-3; CDR3 protein: CASSSQGVQVSGNTIYF; CDR3 DNA: TGTGCCAGCAGCTCCCAGGGGGTACAGGTATCTGGAAACACCATATATTTT
V gene: TRBV19; D gene: -; clone size: -; J gene: TRBJ1-3; CDR3 protein: CASSFTGRSGNTIYF; CDR3 DNA: TGTGCCAGTAGCTTCACAGGGAGATCTGGAAACACCATATATTTT
V gene: TRBV6-5; D gene: TRBD2; clone size: -; J gene: TRBJ2-1; CDR3 protein: CASRVSGGQYNEQFF; CDR3 DNA: TGTGCCAGCAGGGTTAGCGGGGGCCAATACAATGAGCAGTTCTTC